The rows below give T cell receptor beta chains drawn from one sample of a study of Graves' ophthalmopathy and Graves' hyperthyroidism. One entry per CDR3 protein, called by TCRdb with MiXCR from the multiplex PCR reads. Of about 370,000 distinct CDR3 sequences listed, approximately 16% are singletons. The specimen sequenced was peripheral blood. The source is a woman aged 18-30 years with Graves' ophthalmopathy. Each CDR3 is given with its conserved first and last residue. The order of the fields is J gene, D gene, V gene, clone size, CDR3 protein, CDR3 DNA. A D gene is named only where the DNA matches it firmly. Size is omitted from some rows. Given values are once, few, many or a class for expanded clones.

TRBJ2-7	-	TRBV3-1	-	CASSQTRDSRYEQYF	TGTGCCAGCAGCCAAACTCGGGACTCCCGATACGAGCAGTACTTC
TRBJ1-1	-	TRBV7-2	many	CASSLSPMNTEAFF	TGTGCCAGCAGCTTATCACCAATGAACACTGAAGCTTTCTTT
TRBJ1-5	-	TRBV6-2/TRBV6-3	many	CASRGSRVVQPQHF	TGTGCCAGCAGAGGCAGCAGGGTTGTTCAGCCCCAGCATTTT
TRBJ2-7	-	TRBV6-2/TRBV6-3	-	CASREGPQMIEQYF	TGTGCCAGCAGAGAGGGACCCCAAATGATCGAGCAGTACTTC
TRBJ2-5	TRBD2	TRBV20-1	once	CSAGLAGGETQYF	TGCAGTGCCGGACTAGCGGGAGGAGAGACCCAGTACTTC
TRBJ1-3	-	TRBV27	many	CASSNTPGTPGDTIYF	TGTGCCAGCAGCAATACCCCCGGGACTCCGGGGGACACCATATATTTT
TRBJ1-6	-	TRBV2	many	CASSEAGTLYNSPLHF	TGTGCCAGCAGTGAAGCGGGTACCTTATATAATTCACCCCTCCACTTT
TRBJ2-7	-	TRBV29-1	many	CSVGGVGYEQYF	TGCAGCGTTGGAGGGGTGGGCTACGAGCAGTACTTC
TRBJ2-4	TRBD2	TRBV19	-	CASSILAGDWAKNIQYF	TGTGCCAGTAGTATACTTGCGGGAGATTGGGCCAAAAACATTCAGTACTTC
TRBJ2-5	-	TRBV6-1	many	CASSGGLQETQYF	TGTGCCAGCAGTGGGGGACTCCAAGAGACCCAGTACTTC
TRBJ2-5	-	TRBV29-1	many	CSVAHARGQETQYF	TGCAGCGTTGCCCATGCGAGGGGTCAAGAGACCCAGTACTTC
TRBJ2-2	-	TRBV9	many	CASSAVGVRGAGELFF	TGTGCCAGCAGCGCAGTTGGGGTTAGGGGAGCCGGGGAGCTGTTTTTT
TRBJ2-7	TRBD1	TRBV6-1	many	CASSLTGTGLYEQYF	TGTGCCAGCAGCCTAACCGGGACAGGGCTCTACGAGCAGTACTTC
TRBJ1-1	-	TRBV11-2	many	CASSFGRGRETEAFF	TGTGCCAGCAGCTTTGGAAGGGGAAGAGAAACTGAAGCTTTCTTT
TRBJ2-7	TRBD1	TRBV6-2/TRBV6-3	many	CASSYRGQGRSVAYEQYF	TGTGCCAGCAGTTACAGGGGACAGGGGCGTTCGGTCGCTTACGAGCAGTACTTC
TRBJ1-1	-	TRBV18	many	CASSPKENTEAFF	TGTGCCAGCTCACCTAAAGAAAACACTGAAGCTTTCTTT
TRBJ2-5	-	TRBV20-1	few	CSAGRGAGLETQYF	TGCAGTGCTGGCCGGGGGGCGGGGCTAGAGACCCAGTACTTC
TRBJ2-2	-	TRBV11-2	many	CASSTWGTGELFF	TGTGCCAGCAGCACTTGGGGCACCGGGGAGCTGTTTTTT
TRBJ2-5	TRBD1	TRBV6-1	many	CASSALTGVGETQYF	TGTGCCAGCAGTGCCCTGACAGGGGTAGGAGAGACCCAGTACTTC